One T cell receptor beta chain is described in this entry. Per the original methods: By means of reference gene primer amplification, nucleated cell counts were estimated. Using immunoSEQ multiplex PCR, the repertoire was profiled, and TCRdb retains in-frame clones only, with some absent. That table supplies the V and J calls and clone size; D and trimming were determined from the DNA. The table includes about 120,000 clones, less than 85% detected once. This sample was included in a study of blood T cell repertoires in COVID-19. Background on the study: Sites across the United States, Italy and Spain contributed samples from acute and convalescent COVID-19.

CDR3 size: 19 residues. V trimming: 3 bases; J trimming: 7 bases; junction bases outside the gene matches: 21. Germline V CDR1 and CDR2: DFQATT, SNEGSKA (reference sequence). The sequenced sample was peripheral blood. The TCR was taken from a man aged 25-45 years with acute or convalescent COVID-19. The genes are TRBV20-1 and TRBJ1-4; TRBD1 aligns across 9 bases. For the CDR3, the DNA is TGCAGTGCTAGTTCACCCCGGTCCGGGACAGGGAAGGTGCGTGAAAAACTGTTTTTT. Protein sequence: CSASSPRSGTGKVREKLFF.